This is a list of T cell receptor beta chains from one sample in a study of shared clonotypes between healthy human individuals. The data were produced by immunoSEQ multiplex PCR, yet TCRdb's version contains in-frame clones alone and is incomplete. The repertoire holds 1.5 million to 2.5 million clones, with roughly 94% as singletons. Sequencing was performed on naive CD8+ T cells sorted from blood. These TCRs come from a man aged 18 to 30 in good health. CDR3s include the opening cysteine and the closing phenylalanine or tryptophan. A D gene is named only where the DNA matches it firmly. Clone size is given for some rows only: seen once, a few or many times, or a class if the clone is expanded.

V gene: TRBV5-1
clone size: .
D gene: TRBD1
CDR3 length: 16
J gene: TRBJ1-1
CDR3 protein: CASSYYFGTGDGEAFF
CDR3 DNA: TGCGCCAGCAGCTATTATTTTGGGACAGGGGATGGTGAAGCTTTCTTT

V gene: TRBV5-6
clone size: .
D gene: TRBD1
CDR3 length: 14
J gene: TRBJ2-5
CDR3 protein: CASSSGQGEETQYF
CDR3 DNA: TGTGCCAGCAGCTCCGGACAGGGGGAAGAGACCCAGTACTTC

V gene: TRBV2
clone size: .
D gene: .
CDR3 length: 13
J gene: TRBJ2-1
CDR3 protein: CASSDFRDNEQFF
CDR3 DNA: TGTGCCAGCAGTGATTTCAGGGACAATGAGCAGTTCTTC

V gene: TRBV11-2
clone size: .
D gene: .
CDR3 length: 12
J gene: TRBJ1-6
CDR3 protein: CASSLDLSPLHF
CDR3 DNA: TGTGCCAGCAGCTTAGATCTCTCACCCCTCCACTTT

V gene: TRBV19
clone size: .
D gene: TRBD2
CDR3 length: 14
J gene: TRBJ2-7
CDR3 protein: CASSRLAGEGEQYF
CDR3 DNA: TGTGCCAGTAGCCGCCTAGCGGGAGAAGGCGAGCAGTACTTC

V gene: TRBV28
clone size: .
D gene: .
CDR3 length: 12
J gene: TRBJ2-7
CDR3 protein: CASSLEGDEQYF
CDR3 DNA: TGTGCCAGCAGTTTGGAAGGGGACGAGCAGTACTTC

V gene: TRBV7-2
clone size: .
D gene: .
CDR3 length: 14
J gene: TRBJ2-7
CDR3 protein: CASSSTVDPYEQYF
CDR3 DNA: TGTGCCAGCAGCTCAACAGTGGATCCCTACGAGCAGTACTTC

V gene: TRBV4-3
clone size: .
D gene: .
CDR3 length: 12
J gene: TRBJ1-1
CDR3 protein: CASSQTGGEAFF
CDR3 DNA: TGCGCCAGCAGCCAAACGGGGGGTGAAGCTTTCTTT

V gene: TRBV9
clone size: once
D gene: .
CDR3 length: 15
J gene: TRBJ2-1
CDR3 protein: CASSVVNRQGDEQFF
CDR3 DNA: TGTGCCAGCAGCGTAGTGAACAGGCAGGGCGATGAGCAGTTCTTC

V gene: TRBV30
clone size: .
D gene: TRBD1
CDR3 length: 15
J gene: TRBJ2-7
CDR3 protein: CAWSPPEQGALEQYF
CDR3 DNA: TGTGCCTGGAGTCCTCCCGAACAGGGGGCCCTGGAGCAGTACTTC

V gene: TRBV4-1
clone size: few
D gene: .
CDR3 length: 13
J gene: TRBJ2-7
CDR3 protein: CASSQVGGYEQYF
CDR3 DNA: TGCGCCAGCAGCCAAGTAGGGGGCTACGAGCAGTACTTC

V gene: TRBV6-6
clone size: few
D gene: .
CDR3 length: 12
J gene: TRBJ2-7
CDR3 protein: CASSYSNYEQYF
CDR3 DNA: TGTGCCAGCAGTTACTCGAACTACGAGCAGTACTTC

V gene: TRBV13
clone size: .
D gene: TRBD1
CDR3 length: 15
J gene: TRBJ2-2
CDR3 protein: CASSLPGGEAGELFF
CDR3 DNA: TGTGCCAGCAGCTTACCAGGGGGCGAGGCCGGGGAGCTGTTTTTT

V gene: TRBV11-3
clone size: .
D gene: .
CDR3 length: 14
J gene: TRBJ1-1
CDR3 protein: CASSRMGGNTEAFF
CDR3 DNA: TGTGCCAGCAGCCGCATGGGGGGCAACACTGAAGCTTTCTTT

V gene: TRBV6-5
clone size: .
D gene: .
CDR3 length: 14
J gene: TRBJ1-5
CDR3 protein: CASSYRDSNQPQHF
CDR3 DNA: TGTGCCAGCAGTTACAGGGATAGCAATCAGCCCCAGCATTTT

V gene: TRBV5-6
clone size: .
D gene: TRBD1
CDR3 length: 16
J gene: TRBJ2-2
CDR3 protein: CASSSGQGADTGELFF
CDR3 DNA: TGTGCCAGCAGCTCCGGACAGGGAGCCGACACCGGGGAGCTGTTTTTT

V gene: TRBV30
clone size: .
D gene: .
CDR3 length: 15
J gene: TRBJ2-5
CDR3 protein: CAWSTTGSEGETQYF
CDR3 DNA: TGTGCCTGGAGTACTACCGGGTCTGAGGGAGAGACCCAGTACTTC

V gene: TRBV4-1
clone size: .
D gene: TRBD2
CDR3 length: 15
J gene: TRBJ2-7
CDR3 protein: CASSQEGGSRYEQYF
CDR3 DNA: TGCGCCAGCAGCCAAGAGGGGGGGTCCCGTTACGAGCAGTACTTC

V gene: TRBV7-9
clone size: .
D gene: .
CDR3 length: 14
J gene: TRBJ2-1
CDR3 protein: CASTGASSYNEQFF
CDR3 DNA: TGTGCCAGCACAGGGGCGAGCTCCTACAATGAGCAGTTCTTC

V gene: TRBV5-6
clone size: .
D gene: TRBD2
CDR3 length: 15
J gene: TRBJ2-5
CDR3 protein: CASRRGLAYQETQYF
CDR3 DNA: TGTGCCAGCAGGCGGGGACTAGCGTATCAAGAGACCCAGTACTTC

V gene: TRBV6-5
clone size: .
D gene: TRBD2
CDR3 length: 13
J gene: TRBJ2-1
CDR3 protein: CASSPNPLAEQFF
CDR3 DNA: TGTGCCAGCAGTCCAAACCCACTAGCGGAGCAGTTCTTC

V gene: TRBV7-3
clone size: .
D gene: .
CDR3 length: 15
J gene: TRBJ1-2
CDR3 protein: CASSQLPGPPPPSTF
CDR3 DNA: TGTGCCAGCAGCCAGCTGCCCGGGCCCCCACCCCCTTCCACCTTC

V gene: TRBV6-5
clone size: .
D gene: .
CDR3 length: 14
J gene: TRBJ2-7
CDR3 protein: CASSYSQEAYEQYF
CDR3 DNA: TGTGCCAGCAGTTACTCACAGGAGGCCTACGAGCAGTACTTC

V gene: TRBV11-3
clone size: .
D gene: .
CDR3 length: 12
J gene: TRBJ2-2
CDR3 protein: CASSLYTGELFF
CDR3 DNA: TGTGCCAGCAGCTTGTACACCGGGGAGCTGTTTTTT

V gene: TRBV7-9
clone size: .
D gene: .
CDR3 length: 11
J gene: TRBJ2-5
CDR3 protein: CASSQEETQYF
CDR3 DNA: TGTGCCAGCAGCCAGGAAGAGACCCAGTACTTC

V gene: TRBV19
clone size: .
D gene: .
CDR3 length: 15
J gene: TRBJ2-3
CDR3 protein: CASSIQGSGTDTQYF
CDR3 DNA: TGTGCCAGTAGTATCCAGGGTTCGGGCACAGATACGCAGTATTTT

V gene: TRBV4-1
clone size: .
D gene: TRBD2
CDR3 length: 15
J gene: TRBJ2-3
CDR3 protein: CASRYTSGGEGTQYF
CDR3 DNA: TGCGCCAGCCGATACACTAGCGGGGGGGAAGGTACGCAGTATTTT

V gene: TRBV9
clone size: .
D gene: TRBD2
CDR3 length: 15
J gene: TRBJ2-3
CDR3 protein: CASSVSGSGSDTQYF
CDR3 DNA: TGTGCCAGCAGCGTTAGCGGGAGCGGGTCAGATACGCAGTATTTT

V gene: TRBV29-1
clone size: .
D gene: .
CDR3 length: 14
J gene: TRBJ2-6
CDR3 protein: CSVEGLSGANVLTF
CDR3 DNA: TGCAGCGTTGAAGGCCTCTCTGGGGCCAACGTCCTGACTTTC

V gene: TRBV27
clone size: .
D gene: .
CDR3 length: 13
J gene: TRBJ2-7
CDR3 protein: CASSHQSGYEQYF
CDR3 DNA: TGTGCCAGCAGCCACCAGAGCGGCTACGAGCAGTACTTC

V gene: TRBV30
clone size: .
D gene: .
CDR3 length: 14
J gene: TRBJ1-2
CDR3 protein: CAFPDGNPWYGYTF
CDR3 DNA: TGTGCCTTCCCGGACGGGAATCCTTGGTATGGCTACACCTTC

V gene: TRBV7-6
clone size: .
D gene: TRBD2
CDR3 length: 16
J gene: TRBJ2-3
CDR3 protein: CASKTGTSGGADTQYF
CDR3 DNA: TGTGCCAGCAAAACCGGGACTAGCGGGGGGGCAGATACGCAGTATTTT

V gene: TRBV6-1
clone size: .
D gene: .
CDR3 length: 15
J gene: TRBJ2-3
CDR3 protein: CASSEVNQFTDTQYF
CDR3 DNA: TGTGCCAGCAGTGAAGTAAACCAGTTCACAGATACGCAGTATTTT

V gene: TRBV6-5
clone size: .
D gene: .
CDR3 length: 14
J gene: TRBJ2-1
CDR3 protein: CASSYKLAGDEQFF
CDR3 DNA: TGTGCCAGCAGTTATAAGCTAGCAGGCGATGAGCAGTTCTTC

V gene: TRBV5-4
clone size: .
D gene: .
CDR3 length: 14
J gene: TRBJ2-3
CDR3 protein: CASSSGWGTDTQYF
CDR3 DNA: TGTGCCAGCAGCTCGGGTTGGGGCACAGATACGCAGTATTTT

V gene: TRBV4-3
clone size: .
D gene: TRBD1
CDR3 length: 19
J gene: TRBJ2-7
CDR3 protein: CASSQESGQGPGFFYEQYF
CDR3 DNA: TGCGCCAGCAGCCAAGAATCCGGACAGGGGCCCGGTTTCTTCTACGAGCAGTACTTC

V gene: TRBV11-2
clone size: .
D gene: .
CDR3 length: 17
J gene: TRBJ1-1
CDR3 protein: CASSSKWGPGYGSEAFF
CDR3 DNA: TGTGCCAGCAGCTCCAAATGGGGTCCGGGGTACGGGTCTGAAGCTTTCTTT

V gene: TRBV9
clone size: .
D gene: .
CDR3 length: 13
J gene: TRBJ2-7
CDR3 protein: CASSVAEGYEQYF
CDR3 DNA: TGTGCCAGCAGCGTAGCCGAGGGATACGAGCAGTACTTC

V gene: TRBV2
clone size: .
D gene: .
CDR3 length: 14
J gene: TRBJ2-7
CDR3 protein: CASSEIGASNEQYF
CDR3 DNA: TGTGCCAGCAGTGAAATCGGGGCTTCCAACGAGCAGTACTTC

V gene: TRBV10-1
clone size: .
D gene: .
CDR3 length: 14
J gene: TRBJ1-1
CDR3 protein: CASSEEYQSTEAFF
CDR3 DNA: TGCGCCAGCAGTGAGGAATACCAGAGCACTGAAGCTTTCTTT

V gene: TRBV28
clone size: .
D gene: .
CDR3 length: 14
J gene: TRBJ2-1
CDR3 protein: CASSLTLVYNEQFF
CDR3 DNA: TGTGCCAGCAGTTTAACGTTAGTTTACAATGAGCAGTTCTTC

V gene: TRBV5-1
clone size: .
D gene: .
CDR3 length: 12
J gene: TRBJ1-6
CDR3 protein: CASSPGVSPLHF
CDR3 DNA: TGCGCCAGCAGCCCAGGGGTTTCACCCCTCCACTTT

V gene: TRBV10-3
clone size: .
D gene: .
CDR3 length: 13
J gene: TRBJ2-7
CDR3 protein: CAISGWVENEQYF
CDR3 DNA: TGTGCCATCAGTGGATGGGTAGAGAACGAGCAGTACTTC

V gene: TRBV27
clone size: .
D gene: TRBD1
CDR3 length: 14
J gene: TRBJ2-5
CDR3 protein: CASSLEGAGETQYF
CDR3 DNA: TGTGCCAGCAGTCTCGAGGGGGCGGGTGAGACCCAGTACTTC

V gene: TRBV4-1
clone size: .
D gene: .
CDR3 length: 16
J gene: TRBJ1-2
CDR3 protein: CASSQEVIVGQNGYTF
CDR3 DNA: TGCGCCAGCAGCCAAGAGGTGATCGTAGGGCAAAATGGCTACACCTTC

V gene: TRBV30
clone size: .
D gene: .
CDR3 length: 16
J gene: TRBJ1-1
CDR3 protein: CAWSPTLTGYDTEAFF
CDR3 DNA: TGTGCCTGGAGTCCTACCCTCACAGGGTATGACACTGAAGCTTTCTTT

V gene: TRBV5-1
clone size: .
D gene: TRBD2
CDR3 length: 19
J gene: TRBJ2-3
CDR3 protein: CASSLERGGQTLSTDTQYF
CDR3 DNA: TGCGCCAGCAGCTTGGAGCGGGGGGGCCAAACACTTAGCACAGATACGCAGTATTTT

V gene: TRBV4-3
clone size: .
D gene: .
CDR3 length: 16
J gene: TRBJ2-2
CDR3 protein: CASSQEYTEGTGELFF
CDR3 DNA: TGCGCCAGCAGCCAAGAATACACAGAAGGTACCGGGGAGCTGTTTTTT

V gene: TRBV29-1
clone size: .
D gene: .
CDR3 length: 12
J gene: TRBJ2-7
CDR3 protein: CSVMDTAYEQYF
CDR3 DNA: TGCAGCGTTATGGACACTGCCTACGAGCAGTACTTC